Each of the 6 T cell receptor beta chains below was sequenced from the same sample in a study of control samples from healthy donors and cancer patients. Method: immunoSEQ multiplex PCR; TCRdb's copy keeps in-frame clones and lacks some. This table holds 75,000 to 95,000 clones, approximately 90% found once. Sequenced sample: blood. The receptors were gathered from a woman between 50 and 59 years old in good health.

This chain joins TRBV29-1 and TRBJ1-4; no firm D call. This CDR3 region has 12 residues. V lost 8 bases, J lost 8 bases, and 15 bases lay in between. Looked up from germline, CDR1 is SQVTM and CDR2 is ANQGSEA. The CDR3: CSFSGLGEKLFF. The CDR3 coding sequence is TGCAGCTTCTCGGGGTTGGGAGAAAAACTGTTTTTT. Full variable domain (missing parts from reference TRBV29-1 and TRBJ1-4): SAVISQKPSRDICQRGTSLTIQCQVDSQVTMMFWYRQQPGQSLTLIATANQGSEATYESGFVIDKFPISRPNLTFSTLTVSNMSPEDSSIYLCSFSGLGEKLFFGSGTQLSVL.

The chain has TRBV6-6 and TRBJ1-1, with D uncertain. Trimming left V 6 bases short and J 1 base short, with 9 bases between. This CDR3 region has 13 residues. The germline V gene has CDR1 MNHNY and CDR2 SVGAGI (reference sequence). The CDR3 is CASSPLRNTEAFF. The CDR3 DNA reads TGTGCCAGCAGCCCCCTCCGGAACACTGAAGCTTTCTTT.

The chain combines TRBV9 with TRBJ1-1, with 8 bases that match TRBD1. V was clipped by 4 bases and J by 5 bases; unmatched bases: 7. The CDR3 consists of 14 residues. Germline loops: CDR1 SGDLS, CDR2 YYNGEE. The CDR3 loop is CASSTGQGGTEAFF. CDR3 in DNA: TGTGCCAGCAGCACAGGACAGGGAGGGACTGAAGCTTTCTTT.

The chain employs TRBV5-1 and TRBJ2-3; 8 bases are a match to TRBD2. V shed 3 bases and J 2 bases; nucleotides not matched to a gene: 8. This CDR3 region has 16 residues. CDR1 and CDR2 (germline): SGHRS, YFSETQ. The CDR3 is CASSSAGGRTTDTQYF. CDR3 nucleotide sequence: TGCGCCAGCAGCTCGGCGGGGGGCCGGACCACAGATACGCAGTATTTT.

The V call is TRBV11-2, the J call TRBJ2-3; 7 bases map to TRBD1. The ends lost 2 bases at V and 4 bases at J; junction bases unmatched: 3. Germline V lookup: CDR1 SGHAT, CDR2 FQNNGV. The CDR3 length is 14 residues. The CDR3 loop reads CASSLLTGPDTQYF. DNA for the CDR3: TGTGCCAGCAGCTTATTGACAGGGCCAGATACGCAGTATTTT.

This chain uses TRBV5-1 with TRBJ2-3; D might be TRBD1 or TRBD2, each matching 5 bases. Germline loops: CDR1 SGHRS, CDR2 YFSETQ. CDR3 length equals 13 residues. The ends were cut back, 0 bases at V and 4 bases at J, with 6 bases in the middle. In DNA form, the CDR3 reads TGCGCCAGCAGCTTGGGGGGGTCAGATACGCAGTATTTT. It specifies CASSLGGSDTQYF. The complete variable domain, with remaining parts taken from reference TRBV5-1 and TRBJ2-3, reads KAGVTQTPRYLIKTRGQQVTLSCSPISGHRSVSWYQQTPGQGLQFLFEYFSETQRNKGNFPGRFSGRQFSNSRSEMNVSTLELGDSALYLCASSLGGSDTQYFGPGTRLTVL.